This TCR beta chain was documented in a study of regulatory T cells in long-lasting Graves disease. Whole-study findings and limits: With 2,500 to 3,000 shared public clonotypes, persistent patients exceeded new patients, who shared around 970. Favored usage of TRBV28, TRBJ1-2 and TRBJ2-5 was recorded in persistent disease.

The sample's time point: persistent/refractory GD, antithyroid drugs over 5 years with positive TRAb. PBMC-extracted RNA yielded the TCR library. This clonotype was picked up many times. Its antigen is unknown. Through Arm-PCR of CDR3 regions and iRepertoire HTBI primers, TCR beta libraries were built. A single record per CDR3 protein comes from TCRdb applying MiXCR to the multiplex PCR reads. The table includes 650,000 to 700,000 distinct CDR3 sequences, around 30% detected once. CDR1 is MDHEN and CDR2 is SYDVKM in the germline V gene. The CDR3 is 15 residues long. The ends were cut back, 3 bases at V and 4 bases at J, with 15 bases in the middle.

The source material was peripheral blood mononuclear cells (PBMCs), sampled when the disease was refractory, from a patient treated with antithyroid drugs. The J gene is TRBJ2-5, the V gene TRBV28, with D perhaps matching TRBD2 (6 bases). The receptor comes from a female donor with Graves disease. Here the CDR3 DNA reads TGTGCCAGCAGTTTGGGAGCGGGCGGAGGAGAGACCCAGTACTTC. Protein: CASSLGAGGGETQYF.